A single sample gave rise to the 27 T cell receptor beta chains below, sequenced in a study of blood T cell repertoires in COVID-19. The method was immunoSEQ multiplex PCR; TCRdb's version includes in-frame clones alone and lacks a portion of them. The sample shows some 95,000 clones, around three quarters of them seen only once. The sequenced sample consisted of peripheral blood. All receptors derive from a man aged 45-60 years who had recovered from COVID-19.

This chain links TRBV28 with TRBJ1-5; D is perhaps TRBD1 (5 bases). Per the germline V gene, CDR1 is MDHEN and CDR2 is SYDVKM. The CDR3 spans 14 residues. Trimming stripped 6 bases from V and 0 bases from J, with 9 bases between. The CDR3 loop reads CASRGDYSNQPQHF. The CDR3 DNA sequence: TGTGCCAGCAGGGGGGACTATAGCAATCAGCCCCAGCATTTT.

In regard to this clone: One end of the junction is discordant with germline, which a read error may explain. J is TRBJ1-1 and V is TRBV7-2; D call uncertain. The CDR3 is 11 amino acids. Germline lookup yields CDR1 SGHTA and CDR2 FQGNSA. The CDR3 region has the DNA TGTGCCAGCAGCTTAGATTCGGAGACTTCCTTT. Translated, it gives CASSLDSETSF.

The chain links TRBV12-5 to TRBJ2-1; D remains ambiguous. The CDR3 has 13 amino acids. The V gene's germline CDR1 is LGHNT and CDR2 FRNRAP. The ends were cut back, 1 base at V and 5 bases at J, with 6 bases in the middle. CDR3 loop: CASGLGTNNEQFF. For the CDR3, the DNA is TGTGCTAGTGGTTTGGGCACAAACAATGAGCAGTTCTTC.

For the CDR3, the DNA is TGTGCCAGCAGCCAAGAAGGTTGGGACAGGGTTTACTTC. This translates into CASSQEGWDRVYF. The genes are TRBV4-2 and TRBJ2-7; TRBD1 aligns across 9 bases. The trim removed 0 bases at V and 13 bases at J, leaving 7 bases unmatched. The CDR3 is 13 residues long. CDR1 and CDR2 (germline): LGHNA, YNFKEQ.

The chain uses TRBV6-2 or TRBV6-3 and TRBJ2-2; TRBD2 matches at 10 bases. Looked up from germline, CDR1 is MNHEY and CDR2 is SVGEGT. J was trimmed by 8 bases and V by 4 bases; bases with no gene match: 4. The CDR3 sequence is 14 residues long. Written as DNA, the CDR3 is TGTGCCAGCAGTTCGGGACTAGCGAAAGGGGAGCTGTTTTTT. This gives the protein CASSSGLAKGELFF.

The chain is built from TRBV5-1 and TRBJ2-1; TRBD2 aligns across 13 bases. Germline assignment: CDR1 SGHRS and CDR2 YFSETQ. Trimming removed 3 bases from V and 8 bases from J; junction bases left unmatched: 8. This CDR3 region has 16 residues. In DNA, the CDR3 is TGCGCCAGCAGCTCCCTACTAGCGGGAGGGCCCGATGAGCAGTTCTTC. Translated: CASSSLLAGGPDEQFF.

This clone was recorded once. The chain links TRBV5-5 to TRBJ2-2; TRBD1 might be the D (7 bases). Germline lookup yields CDR1 SGHKS and CDR2 YYEKEE (reference sequence). This CDR3 is built from 16 residues. The V end was cut by 0 bases, the J end by 5 bases, with 14 bases between. CDR3 nucleotides: TGTGCCAGCAGCTTGGGGCCAGGGGGGTTGACCGGGGAGCTGTTTTTT. Translating it yields CASSLGPGGLTGELFF.

The genes are TRBV2 and TRBJ2-2; D is possibly TRBD1 (5 bases). The CDR3 is 15 amino acids. The V gene lost 3 bases and the J gene lost 4 bases, with 12 bases spanning the gap. The V gene's germline CDR1 is SNHLY and CDR2 FYNNEI. CDR3 coding DNA: TGTGCCAGCAGTGAGATGGGAAGGGGCACCGGGGAGCTGTTTTTT. Its translation: CASSEMGRGTGELFF.

The J gene is TRBJ1-1, the V gene TRBV19, with 7 bases aligning to TRBD1. CDR1 LNHDA and CDR2 SQIVND come from the germline V gene (reference sequence). The CDR3 spans 14 residues. Unmatched junction bases numbered 17, after V lost 10 bases and J lost 9 bases. CDR3 sequence (DNA): TGTGCCACCCACCCCACTCAACAGGGGCTAAAAGCTTTCTTT. This encodes CATHPTQQGLKAFF.

The J gene is TRBJ2-1, the V gene TRBV29-1, with D unclear. The CDR3 is 14 residues long. V shed 1 base and J shed 1 base, with 8 bases lying between them. Germline-derived CDR1 and CDR2 are SQVTM and ANQGSEA. CDR3 sequence (DNA): TGCAGCGTTGAAGGTGACACTTCCTACAATGAGCAGTTCTTC. This translates into CSVEGDTSYNEQFF.

The J gene is TRBJ2-3, the V gene TRBV11-2; 9 nucleotides align to TRBD2. The CDR3 loop spans 16 amino acids. Germline assignment: CDR1 SGHAT and CDR2 FQNNGV. V was clipped by 5 bases and J by 2 bases; unmatched bases: 8. CDR3 amino acids: CASSDSGTSYTDTQYF. Written as DNA, the CDR3 is TGTGCCAGCAGCGACTCCGGGACTAGCTACACAGATACGCAGTATTTT.

The chain employs TRBV7-8 and TRBJ2-5, with TRBD2 matching 7 bases. Germline-derived CDR1 and CDR2 are SGHVS and FQNEAQ. The CDR3 has 15 residues. J lost 5 bases, V lost 5 bases, and 11 bases had no gene match. DNA for the CDR3: TGTGCCAGCAGCACTGAGGACGGGAGGAGGGAGACCCAGTACTTC. Protein: CASSTEDGRRETQYF.

The chain links TRBV5-4 to TRBJ2-1; TRBD2 agrees at 7 bases. The junction had 6 bases not matched to a gene; V was cut back by 3 bases and J by 3 bases. The CDR3 is 15 residues long. CDR1 is SGHNT, CDR2 YYREEE, per germline (reference sequence). In nucleotides, the CDR3 is TGTGCCAGCAGCTACGGCCCTAGCGGCTACAATGAGCAGTTCTTC. Translating gives CASSYGPSGYNEQFF. The whole variable domain, remainder taken from reference TRBV5-4 and TRBJ2-1, is ETGVTQSPTHLIKTRGQQVTLRCSSQSGHNTVSWYQQALGQGPQFIFQYYREEENGRGNFPPRFSGLQFPNYSSELNVNALELDDSALYLCASSYGPSGYNEQFFGPGTRLTVL.

This clone has just one count. The V gene is TRBV15, the J gene TRBJ2-6, with D perhaps matching TRBD2 (5 bases). The CDR3 is 16 residues long. V was cut by 5 bases and J by 0 bases, with 11 bases left in between. In germline, CDR1 is LNHNV, CDR2 YYDKDF (reference sequence). CDR3 residues: CATSSDGDSGANVLTF. In nucleotides, the CDR3 is TGTGCCACCAGCTCAGACGGGGACTCTGGGGCCAACGTCCTGACTTTC.

V is TRBV7-6 and J is TRBJ2-1; maybe TRBD1 (6 bases). The CDR3 has 15 amino acids. Trimming removed 1 base at V and 0 bases at J, with 7 bases between. Germline CDR1 is SGHVS and CDR2 is FNYEAQ. The CDR3 DNA reads TGTGCCAGCAGCTTAGAGGGGGACTCCTACAATGAGCAGTTCTTC. Residues: CASSLEGDSYNEQFF.

This clone was seen a handful of times. V and J are TRBV7-2 and TRBJ1-5; TRBD1 agrees at 7 bases. The CDR3 contains 15 residues. V lost 5 bases, J lost 4 bases, and 8 bases stayed unmatched. Per germline, CDR1 SGHTA and CDR2 FQGNSA. The CDR3 sequence: CASSVSGQNNQPQHF. The CDR3 DNA reads as TGTGCCAGCAGCGTGTCGGGACAGAATAATCAGCCCCAGCATTTT.

This clone appeared a few times. J is TRBJ1-6 and V is TRBV3-1 (or the pseudogene TRBV3-2); D unclear. In germline, CDR1 is LGHDT, CDR2 YNNKEL (reference sequence). Trimming removed 6 bases at V and 3 bases at J, with 6 bases between. This CDR3 is 13 amino acids long. The CDR3 DNA follows: TGTGCCAGCAGTGGAGTCTATAATTCACCCCTCCACTTT. Its protein product is CASSGVYNSPLHF.

J is TRBJ2-2 and V is TRBV18, with 7 bases aligning to TRBD1. After removal of 0 bases from V and 7 bases from J, the junction contained 5 bases not matched to a gene. Germline V gene sequence: CDR1 KGHSH, CDR2 LQKENI. The length of the CDR3 is 15 residues. The CDR3 nucleotides read TGTGCCAGCTCACCACCGAAGGGGGCGAACGGGGAGCTGTTTTTT. This encodes CASSPPKGANGELFF.

CDR3 loop: CASSLAGPNTEAFF. CDR3 in DNA: TGTGCCAGCAGCCTTGCGGGGCCGAACACTGAAGCTTTCTTT. This chain uses TRBV6-5 with TRBJ1-1, with D tentatively TRBD1 (5 bases). Trimming took off 6 bases at V and 1 base at J, with 12 bases between the two ends. The germline gives CDR1 MNHEY, CDR2 SVGAGI. The CDR3 is 14 residues long.

This sequence joins TRBV28 and TRBJ2-7, with TRBD1 identical over 8 bases. Germline CDR1 is MDHEN and CDR2 is SYDVKM. The CDR3 extends over 16 amino acids. J gave up 3 bases and V 7 bases, and 14 bases lay outside the gene matches. The CDR3 spells CASIQSGTGRYYEQYF. The CDR3 coding sequence is TGTGCCAGCATCCAGTCCGGGACAGGAAGGTACTACGAGCAGTACTTC.

The chain recombines TRBV19 with TRBJ1-1; the D gene is possibly TRBD1 (6 bases). Germline V gene lookup returns CDR1 LNHDA and CDR2 SQIVND (reference sequence). Trimming took 11 bases from V and 2 from J, leaving 9 bases between them. The CDR3 totals 11 residues. CDR3 region: CAGGANTEAFF. The CDR3 DNA is TGTGCCGGGGGGGCAAACACTGAAGCTTTCTTT.

The CDR3, as DNA: TGTGCCAGCAGTTACAGGGAGAGCAATCAGCCCCAGCATTTT. It is translated as CASSYRESNQPQHF. The chain has TRBV6-5 and TRBJ1-5; D unclear. CDR1 and CDR2 (germline): MNHEY, SVGAGI. V gave up 2 bases and J gave up 1 base, with 6 bases separating them. CDR3 length: 14 amino acids.

The genes are TRBV6-5 and TRBJ2-2; D is ambiguous. Looked up from germline, CDR1 is MNHEY and CDR2 is SVGAGI. V lost 5 bases and J lost 3, with 10 bases in between. This CDR3 is 14 amino acids long. CDR3 protein: CASSQPTHTGELFF. DNA of the CDR3: TGTGCCAGCAGTCAACCGACACACACCGGGGAGCTGTTTTTT.

The V call is TRBV18, the J call TRBJ1-5, with D possibly TRBD1 on 6 matching bases. In germline, CDR1 is KGHSH, CDR2 LQKENI. V was clipped by 3 bases and J by 6 bases, with 18 bases between them. This CDR3 contains 16 residues. CDR3 in DNA: TGTGCCAGCTCACCCTCGTTGCAGGGGAATGGTCAGCCCCAGCATTTT. This gives the protein CASSPSLQGNGQPQHF. The full variable domain, completed using reference TRBV18 and TRBJ1-5, is NAGVMQNPRHLVRRRGQEARLRCSPMKGHSHVYWYRQLPEEGLKFMVYLQKENIIDESGMPKERFSAEFPKEGPSILRIQQVVRGDSAAYFCASSPSLQGNGQPQHFGDGTRLSIL.

The chain is built from TRBV12-5 and TRBJ1-2; TRBD1 matches 7 bases. V lost 5 bases, J lost 4 bases, and 10 bases stayed unmatched. This CDR3 comprises 15 residues. CDR1 and CDR2 from the germline V gene are LGHNT and FRNRAP. CDR3 bases: TGTGCTAGTGGTCAGACAGGGACAGCAGCCTATGGCTACACCTTC. Translating it yields CASGQTGTAAYGYTF.

The chain is built from TRBV6-4 and TRBJ2-2; 7 bases line up with TRBD2. Germline V lookup: CDR1 MRHNA, CDR2 SNTAGT. This CDR3 contains 15 residues. Trimming removed 3 bases from V and 3 bases from J; junction bases left unmatched: 4. CDR3 sequence (DNA): TGTGCCAGCAGTGAGGCTAGCGGCCACACCGGGGAGCTGTTTTTT. Protein sequence: CASSEASGHTGELFF.

The chain links TRBV5-1 to TRBJ2-3; 8 nucleotides align to TRBD2. CDR3 length: 15 residues. Germline loops: CDR1 SGHRS, CDR2 YFSETQ. Trimming removed 4 bases from V and 5 bases from J; junction bases left unmatched: 9. CDR3 in DNA: TGCGCCAGCAGCACCGGGGCGGGGGGAATAGATACGCAGTATTTT. Its protein is CASSTGAGGIDTQYF.